The 8 T cell receptor beta chains listed next were all sequenced from one sample in a study of blood T cell repertoires in COVID-19 (dated by TCRdb to 2018 to 2020). Library prep was done by the immunoSEQ multiplex PCR assay. Here the immuneACCESS table is served through TCRdb, limited to in-frame sequences with V and J called. Missing clones are a known gap in these copies; in checked studies unresolved V genes cover under half, and the rest lacks a known reason. The sample table records roughly 150,000 clones; around 88% of these occur just once. The ten largest account for about 5% of the sample. Sample: peripheral blood. Source of these receptors: a human donor in a cohort sampled during active COVID-19.

The chain links TRBV5-1 to TRBJ2-7; 8 nucleotides align to TRBD1. The length of the CDR3 is 15 residues. Per the germline V gene, CDR1 is SGHRS and CDR2 is YFSETQ. V trimming: 4 bases; J trimming: 5 bases; junction bases outside the gene matches: 11. The CDR3 DNA reads as TGCGCCAGCAGCCTACTGACAGGGGCAGTGAACGAGCAGTACTTC. Encoded protein: CASSLLTGAVNEQYF. Full variable domain (outside the CDR3, taken from reference TRBV5-1 and TRBJ2-7): KAGVTQTPRYLIKTRGQQVTLSCSPISGHRSVSWYQQTPGQGLQFLFEYFSETQRNKGNFPGRFSGRQFSNSRSEMNVSTLELGDSALYLCASSLLTGAVNEQYFGPGTRLTVT.

The J gene is TRBJ2-7, the V gene TRBV19, with D tentatively TRBD1 (5 bases). Germline V gene lookup returns CDR1 LNHDA and CDR2 SQIVND (reference sequence). V lost 3 bases, J lost 2 bases, and 11 bases lay in between. The CDR3 is made up of 14 amino acids. This CDR3 reads CASSITRAPYEQYF. CDR3 nucleotides: TGTGCCAGTAGTATTACCAGGGCCCCCTACGAGCAGTACTTC.

The chain joins TRBV21-1 to TRBJ2-7; the DNA was not compared with TRBD2, the D call given in the table. TRBV21-1 is an annotated pseudogene. The CDR3 runs 18 residues. DNA for the CDR3: TGTGCCAGCAGAAATACCCTTGGTCGGAAGGGGAGGCCCTACGAGCAGTACTTC. Translated, it gives CASRNTLGRKGRPYEQYF.

The gene calls are TRBV28 and TRBJ2-3; the D gene is possibly TRBD1 (5 bases). V was trimmed by 10 bases and J by 4 bases, leaving 15 bases between them. There are 13 residues in the CDR3. Germline V CDR1 and CDR2: MDHEN, SYDVKM. The CDR3 region has the DNA TGTGCCATCCCAGGGATTTCCCCAGATACGCAGTATTTT. This encodes CAIPGISPDTQYF.

The chain links TRBV12-3 or TRBV12-4 to TRBJ2-1; 10 nucleotides agree with TRBD2. The CDR3 runs 11 residues. V lost 7 bases to trimming and J lost 15 bases; unmatched junction nucleotides: 6. CDR3 amino acids: CASTSGRARFF. CDR3 bases: TGTGCCAGCACGAGCGGGAGGGCGCGGTTCTTC.

This rearrangement joins TRBV5-4 to TRBJ1-2; 7 bases line up with TRBD1. CDR1 SGHNT and CDR2 YYREEE come from the germline V gene (reference sequence). The CDR3 has 14 amino acids. The ends lost 4 bases at V and 2 bases at J; junction bases unmatched: 5. The CDR3 loop reads CASSLIQGNYGYTF. The CDR3 coding sequence is TGTGCCAGCAGCCTCATACAGGGGAACTATGGCTACACCTTC. The complete variable domain, with remaining parts taken from reference TRBV5-4 and TRBJ1-2, reads ETGVTQSPTHLIKTRGQQVTLRCSSQSGHNTVSWYQQALGQGPQFIFQYYREEENGRGNFPPRFSGLQFPNYSSELNVNALELDDSALYLCASSLIQGNYGYTFGSGTRLTVV.

V is TRBV3-1 (or the pseudogene TRBV3-2) and J is TRBJ1-1, with unresolved D. This CDR3 has 16 amino acids. Germline CDR1 and CDR2: LGHDT and YNNKEL (reference sequence). The germline V and J ends were trimmed by 0 bases and 1 base, with 12 bases remaining between them. The CDR3 region has the DNA TGTGCCAGCAGCCAAGATGGTATTCGGGGGAACACTGAAGCTTTCTTT. As protein: CASSQDGIRGNTEAFF.

J is TRBJ2-1 and V is TRBV10-3, with TRBD2 matching 7 bases. CDR1 and CDR2 from the germline V gene are ENHRY and SYGVKD. CDR3 length: 13 residues. With 10 bases clipped from V and 7 bases from J, the junction kept 10 bases outside the gene matches. The CDR3 is CATAWTSSNEQFF. The CDR3 DNA reads as TGTGCCACTGCTTGGACTAGTTCGAATGAGCAGTTCTTC.